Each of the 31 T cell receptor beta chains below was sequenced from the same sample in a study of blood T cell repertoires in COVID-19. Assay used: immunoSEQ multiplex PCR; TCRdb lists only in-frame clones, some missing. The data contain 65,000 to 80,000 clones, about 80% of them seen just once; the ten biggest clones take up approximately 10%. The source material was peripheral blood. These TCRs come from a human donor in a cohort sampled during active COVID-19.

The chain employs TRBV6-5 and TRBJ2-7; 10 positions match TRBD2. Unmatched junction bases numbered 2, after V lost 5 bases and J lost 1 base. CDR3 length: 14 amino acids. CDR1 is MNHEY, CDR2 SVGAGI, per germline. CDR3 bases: TGTGCCAGCAGTATTAGCGGGAGGTCCTACGAGCAGTACTTC. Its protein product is CASSISGRSYEQYF.

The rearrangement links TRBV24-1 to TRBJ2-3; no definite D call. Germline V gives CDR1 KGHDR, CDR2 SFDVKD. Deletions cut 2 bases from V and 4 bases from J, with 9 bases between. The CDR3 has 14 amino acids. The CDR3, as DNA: TGTGCCACCAGTGATTATCTAGATTCAGATACGCAGTATTTT. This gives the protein CATSDYLDSDTQYF.

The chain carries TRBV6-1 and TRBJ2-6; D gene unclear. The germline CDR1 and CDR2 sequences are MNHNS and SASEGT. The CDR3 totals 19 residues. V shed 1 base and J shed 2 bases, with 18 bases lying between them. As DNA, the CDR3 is TGTGCCAGCAGTGAAGATGGCAGGTCGGCTTTCCCTGGGGCCAACGTCCTGACTTTC. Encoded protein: CASSEDGRSAFPGANVLTF.

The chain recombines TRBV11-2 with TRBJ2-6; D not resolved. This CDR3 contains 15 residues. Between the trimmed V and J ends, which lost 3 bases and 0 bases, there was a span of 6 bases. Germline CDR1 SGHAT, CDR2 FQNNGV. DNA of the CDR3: TGTGCCAGCAGCTTTGGCAGCTCTGGGGCCAACGTCCTGACTTTC. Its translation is CASSFGSSGANVLTF.

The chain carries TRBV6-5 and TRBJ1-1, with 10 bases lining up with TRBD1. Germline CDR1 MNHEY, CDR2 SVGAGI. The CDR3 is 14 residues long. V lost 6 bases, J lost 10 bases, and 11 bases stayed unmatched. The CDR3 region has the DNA TGTGCCAGCAGCGTGGGACAGGGGAGTGCTGGAGCTTTCTTT. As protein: CASSVGQGSAGAFF.

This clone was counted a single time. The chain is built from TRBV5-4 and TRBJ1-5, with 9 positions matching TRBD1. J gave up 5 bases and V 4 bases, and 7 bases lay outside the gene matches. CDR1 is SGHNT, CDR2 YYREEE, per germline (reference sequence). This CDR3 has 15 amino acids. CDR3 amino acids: CASSADRDRDQPQHF. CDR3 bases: TGTGCCAGCAGCGCGGACCGGGACAGGGATCAGCCCCAGCATTTT.

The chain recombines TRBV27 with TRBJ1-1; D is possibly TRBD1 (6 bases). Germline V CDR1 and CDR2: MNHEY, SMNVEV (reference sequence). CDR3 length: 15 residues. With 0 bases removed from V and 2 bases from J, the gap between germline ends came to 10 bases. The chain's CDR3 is CASSLSGTYNTEAFF. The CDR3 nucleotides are TGTGCCAGCAGTTTATCCGGGACATACAACACTGAAGCTTTCTTT.

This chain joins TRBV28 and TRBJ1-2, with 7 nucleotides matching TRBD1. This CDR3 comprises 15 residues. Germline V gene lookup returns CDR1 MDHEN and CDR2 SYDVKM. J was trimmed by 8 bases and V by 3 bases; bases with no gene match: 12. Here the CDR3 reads CASSFRDRPFGGYTF. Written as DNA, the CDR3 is TGTGCCAGCAGTTTCAGGGACAGACCCTTCGGGGGCTACACCTTC.

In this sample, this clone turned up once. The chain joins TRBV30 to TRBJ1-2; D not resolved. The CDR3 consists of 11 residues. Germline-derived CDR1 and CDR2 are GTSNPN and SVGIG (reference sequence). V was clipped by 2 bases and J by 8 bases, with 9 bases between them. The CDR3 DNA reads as TGTGCCTGGAGTCGAGGTTACGGCTACACCTTC. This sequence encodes CAWSRGYGYTF.

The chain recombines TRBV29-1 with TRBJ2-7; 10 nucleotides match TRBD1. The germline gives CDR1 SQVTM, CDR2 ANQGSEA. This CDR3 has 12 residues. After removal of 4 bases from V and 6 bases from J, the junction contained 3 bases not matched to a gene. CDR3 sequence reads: CSVGTGGGEQYF. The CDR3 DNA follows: TGCAGCGTTGGGACAGGGGGAGGCGAGCAGTACTTC.

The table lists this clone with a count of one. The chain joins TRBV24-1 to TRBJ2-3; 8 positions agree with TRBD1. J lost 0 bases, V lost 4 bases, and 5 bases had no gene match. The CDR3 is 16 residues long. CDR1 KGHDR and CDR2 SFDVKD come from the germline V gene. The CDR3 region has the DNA TGTGCCACCAGTGACCCTGGACAGGGCAGCACAGATACGCAGTATTTT. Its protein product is CATSDPGQGSTDTQYF.

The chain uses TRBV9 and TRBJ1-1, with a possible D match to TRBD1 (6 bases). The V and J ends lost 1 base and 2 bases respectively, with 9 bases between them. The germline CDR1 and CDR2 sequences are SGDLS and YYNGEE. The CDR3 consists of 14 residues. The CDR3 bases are TGTGCCAGCAGCGTAACGGGACAAAACACTGAAGCTTTCTTT. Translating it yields CASSVTGQNTEAFF.

The chain's CDR3 is CASSRLAGGGNEQFF. CDR3 coding DNA: TGTGCCAGCAGTCGACTAGCGGGAGGAGGCAATGAGCAGTTCTTC. The chain carries TRBV6-5 and TRBJ2-1; 13 nucleotides align to TRBD2. This CDR3 region has 15 residues. With 5 bases clipped from V and 6 bases from J, the junction kept 4 bases outside the gene matches. The germline V gene encodes CDR1 MNHEY and CDR2 SVGAGI.

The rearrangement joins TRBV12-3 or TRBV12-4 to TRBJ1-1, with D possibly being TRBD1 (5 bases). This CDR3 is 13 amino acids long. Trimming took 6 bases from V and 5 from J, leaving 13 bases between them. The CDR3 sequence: CASRLRVRTEAFF. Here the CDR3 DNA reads TGTGCCAGCAGGCTCAGGGTTAGAACTGAAGCTTTCTTT.

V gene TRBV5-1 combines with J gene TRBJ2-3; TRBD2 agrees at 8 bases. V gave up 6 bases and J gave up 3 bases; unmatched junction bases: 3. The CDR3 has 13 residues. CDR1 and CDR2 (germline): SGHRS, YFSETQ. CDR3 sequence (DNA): TGCGCCAGCAAGGCTAGCGGGACAGATACGCAGTATTTT. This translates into CASKASGTDTQYF.

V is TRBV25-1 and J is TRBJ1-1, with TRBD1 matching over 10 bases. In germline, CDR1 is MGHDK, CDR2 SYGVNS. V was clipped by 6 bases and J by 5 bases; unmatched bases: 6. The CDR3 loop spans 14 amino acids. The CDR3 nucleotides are TGTGCCAGCAGCGATGACAGGGGGCTAACTGAAGCTTTCTTT. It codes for CASSDDRGLTEAFF. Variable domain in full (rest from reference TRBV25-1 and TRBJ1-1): EADIYQTPRYLVIGTGKKITLECSQTMGHDKMYWYQQDPGMELHLIHYSYGVNSTEKGDLSSESTVSRIRTEHFPLTLESARPSHTSQYLCASSDDRGLTEAFFGQGTRLTVV.

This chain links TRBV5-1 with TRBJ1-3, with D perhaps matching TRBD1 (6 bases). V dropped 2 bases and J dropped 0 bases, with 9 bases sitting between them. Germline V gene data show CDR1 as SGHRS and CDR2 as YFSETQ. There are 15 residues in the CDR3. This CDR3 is CASSFGTLSGNTIYF. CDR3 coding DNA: TGCGCCAGCAGCTTCGGGACACTCTCTGGAAACACCATATATTTT.

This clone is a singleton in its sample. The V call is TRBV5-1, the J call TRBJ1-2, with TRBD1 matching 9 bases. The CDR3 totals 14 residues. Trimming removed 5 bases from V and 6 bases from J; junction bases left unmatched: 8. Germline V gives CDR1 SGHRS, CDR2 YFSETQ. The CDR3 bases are TGCGCCAGCAGTCTTGCGGGACAGGGCGATGGCTACACCTTC. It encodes CASSLAGQGDGYTF.

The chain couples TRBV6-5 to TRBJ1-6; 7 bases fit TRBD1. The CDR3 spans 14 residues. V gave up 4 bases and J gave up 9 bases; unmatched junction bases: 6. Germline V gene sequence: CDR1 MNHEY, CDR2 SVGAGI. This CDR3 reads CASSSDDRVSPLHF. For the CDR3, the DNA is TGTGCCAGCAGTTCCGACGACAGGGTTTCACCCCTCCACTTT.

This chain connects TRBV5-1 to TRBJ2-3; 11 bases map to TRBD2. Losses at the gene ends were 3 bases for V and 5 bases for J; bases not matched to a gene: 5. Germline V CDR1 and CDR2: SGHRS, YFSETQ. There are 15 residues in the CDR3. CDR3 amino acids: CASSSSGGPGDTQYF. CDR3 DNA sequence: TGCGCCAGCAGCTCTAGCGGGGGGCCTGGAGATACGCAGTATTTT. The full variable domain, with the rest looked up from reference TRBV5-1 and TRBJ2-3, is KAGVTQTPRYLIKTRGQQVTLSCSPISGHRSVSWYQQTPGQGLQFLFEYFSETQRNKGNFPGRFSGRQFSNSRSEMNVSTLELGDSALYLCASSSSGGPGDTQYFGPGTRLTVL.

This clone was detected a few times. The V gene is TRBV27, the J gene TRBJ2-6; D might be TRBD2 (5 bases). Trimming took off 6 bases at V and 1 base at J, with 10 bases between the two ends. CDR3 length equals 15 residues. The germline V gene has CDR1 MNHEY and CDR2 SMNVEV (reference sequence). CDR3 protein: CASSPWESGANVLTF. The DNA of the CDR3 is TGTGCCAGCAGCCCTTGGGAGTCTGGGGCCAACGTCCTGACTTTC.

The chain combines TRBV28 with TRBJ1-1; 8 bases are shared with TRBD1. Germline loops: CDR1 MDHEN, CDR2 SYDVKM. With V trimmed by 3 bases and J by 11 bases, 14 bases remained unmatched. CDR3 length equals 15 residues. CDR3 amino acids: CASSFPAGGKFWAFF. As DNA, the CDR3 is TGTGCCAGCAGTTTCCCGGCAGGGGGCAAATTCTGGGCTTTCTTT.

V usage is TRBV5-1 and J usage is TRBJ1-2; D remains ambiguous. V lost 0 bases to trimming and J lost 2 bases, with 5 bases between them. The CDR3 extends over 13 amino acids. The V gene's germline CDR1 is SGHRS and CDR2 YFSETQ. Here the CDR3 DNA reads TGCGCCAGCAGCTTGGTCGAGAACTATGGCTACACCTTC. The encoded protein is CASSLVENYGYTF.

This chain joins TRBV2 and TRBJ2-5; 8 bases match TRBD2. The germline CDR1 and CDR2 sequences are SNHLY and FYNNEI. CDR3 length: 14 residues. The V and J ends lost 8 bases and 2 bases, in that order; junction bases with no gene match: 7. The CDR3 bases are TGTGCCAGCGGACTAGCCACAAGTCAAGAGACCCAGTACTTC. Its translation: CASGLATSQETQYF.

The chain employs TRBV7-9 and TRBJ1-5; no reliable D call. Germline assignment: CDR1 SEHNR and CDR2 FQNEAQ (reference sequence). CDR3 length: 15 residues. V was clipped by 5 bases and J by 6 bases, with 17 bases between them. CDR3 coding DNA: TGTGCCAGCAGCCTCGGTTCCGGGTACGGTCAGCCCCAGCATTTT. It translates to CASSLGSGYGQPQHF.

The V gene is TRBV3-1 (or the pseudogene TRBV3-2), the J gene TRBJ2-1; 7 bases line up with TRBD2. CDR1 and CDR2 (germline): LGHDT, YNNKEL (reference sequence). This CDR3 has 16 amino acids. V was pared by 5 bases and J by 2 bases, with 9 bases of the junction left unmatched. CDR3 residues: CASSFLSRGAYNEQFF. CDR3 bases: TGTGCCAGCAGCTTCCTAAGTCGGGGGGCCTACAATGAGCAGTTCTTC.

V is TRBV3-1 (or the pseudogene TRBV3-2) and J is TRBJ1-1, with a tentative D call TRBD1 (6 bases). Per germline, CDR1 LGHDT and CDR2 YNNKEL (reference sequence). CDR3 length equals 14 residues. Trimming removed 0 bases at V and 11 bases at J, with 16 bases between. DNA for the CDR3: TGTGCCAGCAGCCAAGATGCGGGGGCGGTGTACGCTTTCTTT. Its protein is CASSQDAGAVYAFF.

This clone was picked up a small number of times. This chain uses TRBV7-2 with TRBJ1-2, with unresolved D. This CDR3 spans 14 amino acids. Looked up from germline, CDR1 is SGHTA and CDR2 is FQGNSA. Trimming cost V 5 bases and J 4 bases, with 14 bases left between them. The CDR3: CASSQARRSYGYTF. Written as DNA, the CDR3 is TGTGCCAGCAGCCAGGCCCGGCGCAGCTATGGCTACACCTTC. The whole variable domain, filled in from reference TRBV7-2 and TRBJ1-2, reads GAGVSQSPSNKVTEKGKDVELRCDPISGHTALYWYRQSLGQGLEFLIYFQGNSAPDKSGLPSDRFSAERTGGSVSTLTIQRTQQEDSAVYLCASSQARRSYGYTFGSGTRLTVV.

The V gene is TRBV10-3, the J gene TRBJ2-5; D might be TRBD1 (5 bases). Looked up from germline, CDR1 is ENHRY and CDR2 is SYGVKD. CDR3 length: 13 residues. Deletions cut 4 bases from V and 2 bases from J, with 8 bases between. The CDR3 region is CAISAAGQETQYF. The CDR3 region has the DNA TGTGCCATCAGTGCGGCAGGGCAAGAGACCCAGTACTTC.

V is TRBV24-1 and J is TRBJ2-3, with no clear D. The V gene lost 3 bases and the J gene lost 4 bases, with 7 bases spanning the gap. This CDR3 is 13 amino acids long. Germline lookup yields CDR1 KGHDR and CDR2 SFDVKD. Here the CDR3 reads CATSDPSPDTQYF. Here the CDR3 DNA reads TGTGCCACCAGTGATCCCTCCCCAGATACGCAGTATTTT.

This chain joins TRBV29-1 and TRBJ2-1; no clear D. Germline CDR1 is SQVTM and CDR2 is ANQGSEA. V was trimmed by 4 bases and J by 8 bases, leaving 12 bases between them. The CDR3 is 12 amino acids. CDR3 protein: CSVGFLEDEQFF. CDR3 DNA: TGCAGCGTTGGTTTCCTTGAGGATGAGCAGTTCTTC.